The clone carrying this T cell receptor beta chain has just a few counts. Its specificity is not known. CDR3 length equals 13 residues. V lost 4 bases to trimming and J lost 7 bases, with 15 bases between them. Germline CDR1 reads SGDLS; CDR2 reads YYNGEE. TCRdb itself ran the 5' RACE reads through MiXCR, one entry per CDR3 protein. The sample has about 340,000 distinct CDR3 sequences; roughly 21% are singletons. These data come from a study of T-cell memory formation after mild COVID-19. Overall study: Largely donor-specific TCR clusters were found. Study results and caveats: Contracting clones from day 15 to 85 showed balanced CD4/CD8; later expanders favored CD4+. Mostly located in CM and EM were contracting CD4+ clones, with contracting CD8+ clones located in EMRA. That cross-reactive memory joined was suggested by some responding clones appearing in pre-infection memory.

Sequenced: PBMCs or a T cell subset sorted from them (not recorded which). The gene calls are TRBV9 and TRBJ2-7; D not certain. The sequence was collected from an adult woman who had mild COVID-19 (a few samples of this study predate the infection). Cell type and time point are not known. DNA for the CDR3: TGTGCCAGCAGCTCATTGGACCTAGGAGAGCAGTACTTC. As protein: CASSSLDLGEQYF.